This T cell receptor beta chain was sequenced during a study of cytotoxic CD8 clonotypes in ibrutinib-treated CLL. Study at large: Within the patient group, approximately 10 were relapsed/refractory and some 14 treatment-naive, and roughly 18 were IGHV unmutated. Responses: around 24 partial, 2 complete; after median approximately 68 months, roughly 15 stayed remitted, roughly 12 progressed. The samples contained 260,000 or so productive templates on average. They also contained an average of approximately 100,000 productive rearrangements. The study, taken as a whole, reports: Sustained-remission and progressing patients were not sampled at matched times.

Generated by immunoSEQ multiplex PCR, the TCRdb table keeps only in-frame clones and is missing some. The sample comprises fewer than 300,000 clones, 60% to 80% of which are singletons, and about 5.3% rests with the top ten. Notes on this clone: Antigen specificity is unknown.

V was clipped by 1 base and J by 4 bases, with 8 bases between them. The germline V gene encodes CDR1 SGHTS and CDR2 YDEGEE. This CDR3 region has 14 residues. The chain uses TRBV5-8 and TRBJ1-4, with a possible D match to TRBD1 (6 bases). This specimen was PBMCs, taken at disease progression, from a patient treated with ibrutinib. The source of this sequence is a human donor with chronic lymphocytic leukemia. The CDR3 loop is CASSLTTGNEKLFF. The DNA of the CDR3 is TGTGCCAGCAGCTTGACGACAGGTAATGAAAAACTGTTTTTT.